The subject of this entry is one T cell receptor beta chain. Its antigen remains undetermined. The CDR3, cysteine through phenylalanine, is 14 amino acids long. Solely the CDR3 DNA is kept, with 42 bases framed from the first base. CDR1 MNHEY and CDR2 SVGAGI are derived from the germline V gene. Relative to germline, V is 5 bases shorter and J is 4 bases shorter, with 13 bases between their ends. In total, more than 500 healthy bone marrow donors made up the cohort. Cohort members were all nominally healthy when sampled, although unrecorded immune exposures were likely present. The donor was CMV seronegative and was included in the group of around 320 seronegative cohort members. Every donor gave a peripheral blood sample, and the peripheral blood mononuclear cells from that sample were used for TCR beta sequencing. The Qiagen DNeasy Blood Extraction Kit was used to extract genomic DNA from the blood cell samples.

Libraries were built with the immunoSEQ multiplex PCR assay. For the multiplex PCR, a mixture combining 60 forward primers for TCR Vbeta segments and 13 reverse primers for TCR Jbeta segments was used. The CDR3 region of rearranged TCR beta genes was amplified from genomic DNA by a multiplex PCR assay. The amplified TCR beta libraries were sequenced on the Illumina HiSeq System as 87-base-pair reads. The authors' analysis ran thus. A later analysis tallied about 77 million unique TCR beta chains across the 666 repertoires, and 10 million to 11 million of those chains were shared by two or more donors. A nearest-neighbor algorithm error-corrected the raw reads and collapsed the reads into unique sequences, merging closely related sequences to remove PCR and sequencing errors. To assign V, D and J gene segments, CDR3 sequences were aligned to IMGT reference sequences. For a sequence to be retained, at least a six-nucleotide match to both a V gene segment and a J gene segment was required. A rearrangement was called productive if the CDR3 had no stop codons and remained in frame with V and J, and every other rearrangement was called non-productive. Following IMGT convention, CDR3 was defined as the stretch from the second conserved V-encoded cysteine up to the conserved J-encoded phenylalanine. In an earlier analysis of 500 to 650 of the donors, sequences lacking an unambiguous match to a single V gene segment were excluded. An earlier analysis of just under 600 of the donors called V segments functional above 56.7% productive rearrangements and segregating when the between-donor standard deviation exceeded 5%. A statistical classification framework was built to diagnose cytomegalovirus status from the catalog of TCR beta chain sequences. In a later analysis, TCR nucleotide sequences were compared against IMGT/GENE-DB human TR gene sequences so that V and J genes could be assigned. Using the TCRdist pipeline, a later analysis assigned CDR3 sequences along with most-parsimonious VDJ recombination scenarios. In a later analysis, each TCR beta chain was defined by its CDR3 amino acid sequence together with its V-gene family, and reads lacking a unique V-gene family were excluded. In a later analysis, a few hundred highly shared, low-generation-probability nucleotide sequences were removed to address suspected cross-contamination and a sequencing artifact. In a later analysis, a clonal expansion index for each public chain was calculated from normalized within-repertoire ranks of inferred template counts. In a later analysis, generation probabilities were computed with a VDJ recombination model fitted to out-of-frame rearrangements, and the resulting probabilities were checked against IGoR. In a later analysis, TCR-TCR, TCR-HLA and TCR-CMV co-occurrence was scored with hypergeometric tests, and a repertoire-size bias correction was applied to TCR pairs. A later analysis estimated false discovery rates by permuting HLA or CMV assignments 20 times. A later analysis grouped co-occurring TCRs with DBSCAN, adding TCRdist sequence similarity when clustering within HLA-allele-positive subsets. Repertoires with fewer than 30,000 or more than 120,000 public chains were left out of co-occurrence clustering, as were a few repertoires with anomalous nucleotide sharing. Held by TCRdb, this immuneACCESS table contains in-frame sequences only and omits some clones. Under half of the omission traces to an unresolved V gene where checked; the cause of the rest is unknown. The V and J calls and clone size come from that table; D and trimming were worked out from the DNA. The record for this sample contains 95,000 to 150,000 clones. Around 3.9% of the sample is in the top ten clones.

The source of the sample is a study of cytomegalovirus exposure and HLA in healthy donors listed by TCRdb under 2017. About the study as a whole: An earlier analysis of a few hundred of the donors reported 250 to 350 Gb of sequence data and 117 million unique TCR beta sequences obtained from around 190 million T cells. Approximately 310 gigabases of sequencing data and 70 million to 95 million unique TCR sequences made up an early release that covered roughly 670 HLA-typed donors. Among the roughly 400 genotyped donors, 75% to 90% belonged to the genetic ancestry cluster associated with self-reported Caucasian donors. The study was designed to test whether signatures of past pathogen exposure could be identified by cataloging public T cell receptors. The T cell repertoires of 666 subjects were profiled by immunosequencing and related to cytomegalovirus serostatus. In addition to the first cohort of 500 to 850 subjects, a separate validation cohort of over 90 different subjects was used. The study combined high-throughput TCR immunosequencing, statistical association of individual TCRs with disease status, and machine learning to predict cytomegalovirus infection status. In a later analysis, previously published TCR beta repertoires from 500 to 750 donors were re-analyzed and high-resolution HLA genotyping was added so that TCR occurrence patterns could be studied. The later analysis used no new phenotypic data to find candidate immune exposures, relying instead on TCR beta sequences and their occurrence across donors. To decide whether each TCR beta V gene segment behaved as functional or pseudogenic, an earlier analysis of approximately 620 of the donors relied on high-throughput TCR beta sequencing. Donor age, sex, ethnicity and CMV serostatus were collected together with the repertoire data. A later genetic analysis used genome-wide SNP genotypes for 398 of the 666 donors, treating that subset as a discovery cohort. Every repertoire in the discovery cohort had been generated on one and the same sequencing platform. Class I and class II HLA loci were covered by the typing at four-digit resolution. The number of typed donors differed by locus: about 629-630 for A, B, C, DRB1 and DQB1; 500 to 550 for DQA1; 606 for DPA1; and about 450 for DPB1. A handful of DR-DQ haplotypes were handled as single units for association and clustering because linkage in the cohort was strong. On average, 235,054 unique TCR beta nucleotide sequences were sequenced per donor among several hundred genotyped donors of the cohort, with around 19% of those sequences being non-productive.

Study-wide findings and limitations: Seventeen rarely observed V segments, including chromosome 9 orphons, were excluded from the earlier analysis of approximately 500 of the donors because counts were too low. In a later analysis, TCR association rates were found to vary across HLA loci, with the most associated TCRs seen for DRB1 alleles and the fewest for HLA-C alleles. A later genetic analysis associated a missense DCLRE1C variant with V-gene and J-gene trimming of TCR beta chains, and an independent cohort replicated the association. Assigning TCR associations to individual alleles was difficult when HLA alleles, especially DR and DQ, strongly co-occurred. In an earlier analysis of a few hundred of the donors, most TCR beta V segments were observed in productive rearrangements about 87% or about 30% of the time, broadly matching IMGT annotations. In a later genetic analysis, fewer N-insertions in productive TCRs were reported among donors in an Asian-associated ancestry cluster than the roughly 700-donor mean. In a later analysis, around 17,000 TCR beta sequences were associated with specific HLA alleles at a false discovery rate of 0.05. According to a later analysis, most CMV-associated TCR beta chains appeared to be HLA-restricted, and the HLA associations seemed to be driven largely by CMV exposure. A cluster of highly shared sequence variants was judged likely to represent a technical artifact of the sequencing pipeline. Presence/absence analyses assumed roughly uniform sequencing depth across donors, an assumption that may not hold. According to the authors, the approach could potentially be generalized to other disease states and immunological phenotypes. According to a later analysis, parvovirus B19, influenza, CMV and Epstein-Barr virus appeared linked to several top co-occurrence clusters. Most TCR sequences were observed very rarely across donors, whereas some public TCRs were present in many individuals. Because some donors lacked HLA typing at each locus, the association tests relied only on the typed subset. The study gave a list of roughly 150 TCR beta chains associated with cytomegalovirus. In vitro tests confirmed that a few of the cytomegalovirus-associated TCR beta chains recognize cytomegalovirus antigens. Cytomegalovirus status was reported to be diagnosed by the classifier with high specificity and sensitivity in both the original and validation cohorts. In a later analysis, HLA-associated TCR beta chains were found to be more clonally expanded and to have lower generation probabilities than equally common non-associated chains. CMV serostatus was the only immune exposure information available for the cohort. A further reported finding was that TCR beta sequences accurately predicted the HLA-A and HLA-B alleles for most subjects in the first cohort. This cohort had only TCR beta chains sequenced, and the lack of alpha or paired-chain data limited which features could be detected. Correlated functional status among segregating V segments might reflect linkage disequilibrium, but an unknown experimental factor could not be ruled out. Because the 87-base-pair reads could not distinguish some IMGT-functional V segments, including TRBV6-2 and TRBV6-3, those segments were excluded.

This TCR was recovered from a man between 18 and 35 years old in good health and CMV-seronegative. Sequenced: PBMCs. The receptor chain draws on TRBV6-5 and TRBJ2-3, with TRBD2 tentatively as D gene (7 bases match). The nucleotide sequence reads TGTGCCAGCAGTGAAGGGGGGGGCGCAGATACGCAGTATTTT. Its amino acids are CASSEGGGADTQYF.